This TCR beta chain was sequenced for a study of metastatic and nonmetastatic thyroid tumors. In the authors' methods: Differences in CDR3 between clinicopathological groups were drawn on to build a classifier intended to discriminate distant-metastatic papillary thyroid cancer patients. MiXCR re-clonotyped the PCR reads for TCRdb. For this entry, the V and J calls and clone size follow TCRdb and not the study's own pipeline. The sample carries under 25,000 clones, 22% recorded once. Germline lookup yields CDR1 MDHEN and CDR2 SYDVKM. There are 14 residues in the CDR3. This clone has more than one count but fewer than ten. One junction end disagrees with the germline gene, perhaps due to a read error. Every patient was untreated before thyroid surgery.

The chain links TRBV28 to TRBJ1-2; D unclear. This clonotype originated in a female donor with papillary thyroid cancer or a benign thyroid nodule (not recorded which). Some clones in this sample may be carry-over from other donors' samples. Sequences were obtained from adjacent normal tissue. CDR3 nucleotides: TGTGCCAGCAGTTTACGACCGATGAACTATGGCTACGCCTTC. Its translation is CASSLRPMNYGYAF.